This TCR beta chain appears in the sequencing data of a study of technical replicates of blood from a few donors. The germline V gene encodes CDR1 SNHLY and CDR2 FYNNEI. Trimming cost V 7 bases and J 1 base; bases outside gene matches: 1. The CDR3 consists of 13 residues. Only in-frame clones appear in the TCRdb table, and some are missing; sequencing was by immunoSEQ multiplex PCR. The table lists 50,000 to 65,000 clones, around 93% of them singletons, with 3.5% to 5% in the top ten. The source material was PBMCs. The rearrangement uses TRBV2 and TRBJ1-3; 7 bases are a match to TRBD1. This clonotype was obtained from a human donor in good health. Some clones in this sample may be carry-over from other donors' samples. The CDR3 sequence: CASTRGSGNTIYF. CDR3 bases: TGTGCCAGCACCAGGGGGTCTGGAAACACCATATATTTT.